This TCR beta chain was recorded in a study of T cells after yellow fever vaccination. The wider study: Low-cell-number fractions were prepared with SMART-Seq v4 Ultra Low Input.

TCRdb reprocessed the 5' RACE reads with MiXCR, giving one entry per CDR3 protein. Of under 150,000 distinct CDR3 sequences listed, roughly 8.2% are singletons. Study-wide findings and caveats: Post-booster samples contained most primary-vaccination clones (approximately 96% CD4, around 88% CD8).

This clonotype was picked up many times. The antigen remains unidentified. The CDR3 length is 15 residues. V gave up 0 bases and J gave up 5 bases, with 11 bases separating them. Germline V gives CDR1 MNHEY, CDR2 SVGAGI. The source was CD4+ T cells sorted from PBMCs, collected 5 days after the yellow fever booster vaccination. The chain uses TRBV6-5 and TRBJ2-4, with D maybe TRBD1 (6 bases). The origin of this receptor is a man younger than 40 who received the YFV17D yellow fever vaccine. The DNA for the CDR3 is TGTGCCAGCAGTTACTCTACAGGGCAGCAAAACATTCAGTACTTC. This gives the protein CASSYSTGQQNIQYF.